The 26 T cell receptor beta chains reported below all come from one sample, sequenced in a study of cytomegalovirus exposure and HLA in healthy donors. Only in-frame clones appear in the TCRdb table, and some are missing; sequencing was by immunoSEQ multiplex PCR. The profile covers over 110,000 clones, with roughly nine tenths appearing a single time and nearly 3% taken by the ten largest. Source material: PBMCs. Receptors originate from a man between 18 and 29 years old in good health and CMV-seronegative.

The V call is TRBV15, the J call TRBJ2-2; D is perhaps TRBD1 (5 bases). CDR3 length equals 14 residues. Germline values: CDR1 LNHNV, CDR2 YYDKDF (reference sequence). V dropped 5 bases and J dropped 7 bases, with 14 bases sitting between them. CDR3 DNA sequence: TGTGCCACCAGCCCGAAAAGGGGCATCGGGGAGCTGTTTTTT. This sequence encodes CATSPKRGIGELFF.

The gene calls are TRBV5-6 and TRBJ2-7; 10 nucleotides align to TRBD2. Germline values: CDR1 SGHDT, CDR2 YYEEEE. V dropped 4 bases and J dropped 2; count of bases not matched to a gene: 3. This CDR3 region has 14 residues. The CDR3 region has the DNA TGTGCCAGCAGCCGGACTAGCGGCGCCTACGAGCAGTACTTC. Translation gives CASSRTSGAYEQYF.

This chain connects TRBV18 to TRBJ2-5, with unresolved D. The V and J ends lost 6 bases and 0 bases respectively, with 8 bases between them. The CDR3 loop spans 13 amino acids. CDR1 and CDR2 from the germline V gene are KGHSH and LQKENI. The CDR3 sequence: CASSPNYQETQYF. In nucleotides, the CDR3 is TGTGCCAGCTCCCCCAACTACCAAGAGACCCAGTACTTC.

The V gene is TRBV6-6, the J gene TRBJ2-1; TRBD1 agrees at 8 bases. From germline, CDR1 is MNHNY and CDR2 SVGAGI (reference sequence). Unmatched junction bases numbered 13, after V lost 6 bases and J lost 9 bases. The CDR3 is 15 amino acids. The CDR3 loop reads CASRSGQGRYSEQFF. As DNA, the CDR3 is TGTGCCAGCAGAAGCGGACAGGGTCGTTATAGTGAGCAGTTCTTC.

This clone turned up a few times. J is TRBJ2-7 and V is TRBV11-2, with 7 bases identical to TRBD1. CDR1 and CDR2 from the germline V gene are SGHAT and FQNNGV. CDR3 size: 17 residues. V was clipped by 4 bases and J by 3 bases; unmatched bases: 15. The CDR3 reads CASSSWGDREKLYEQYF. For the CDR3, the DNA is TGTGCCAGCAGCTCGTGGGGCGACAGGGAAAAACTCTACGAGCAGTACTTC. Full variable domain (missing parts from reference TRBV11-2 and TRBJ2-7): EAGVAQSPRYKIIEKRQSVAFWCNPISGHATLYWYQQILGQGPKLLIQFQNNGVVDDSQLPKDRFSAERLKGVDSTLKIQPAKLEDSAVYLCASSSWGDREKLYEQYFGPGTRLTVT.

This clone was picked up a small number of times. The V and J genes are TRBV6-1 and TRBJ2-7; 12 bases match TRBD1. This CDR3 region has 15 residues. Looked up from germline, CDR1 is MNHNS and CDR2 is SASEGT. Unmatched junction bases numbered 5, after V lost 6 bases and J lost 2 bases. The CDR3 is CASSTGTGGPYEQYF. The CDR3 DNA follows: TGTGCCAGCAGCACCGGGACAGGGGGCCCCTACGAGCAGTACTTC.

This chain connects TRBV7-9 to TRBJ2-7; 9 nucleotides agree with TRBD1. In germline, CDR1 is SEHNR, CDR2 FQNEAQ (reference sequence). The CDR3 has 16 amino acids. V lost 3 bases and J lost 6; bases outside the gene matches: 12. This chain's CDR3 is CASSFPYRGRDPEQYF. The CDR3 DNA is TGTGCCAGCAGCTTCCCCTACAGGGGGCGCGACCCCGAGCAGTACTTC.

V gene TRBV2 combines with J gene TRBJ1-1; maybe TRBD1 (6 bases). The germline V gene encodes CDR1 SNHLY and CDR2 FYNNEI. Trimming stripped 0 bases from V and 4 bases from J, with 9 bases between. This CDR3 spans 14 amino acids. The CDR3 nucleotides are TGTGCCAGCAGTGAAGCGTCAGGGGCCACTGAAGCTTTCTTT. This encodes CASSEASGATEAFF.

The rearrangement uses TRBV7-8 and TRBJ1-1, with D hard to call. CDR1 and CDR2 (germline): SGHVS, FQNEAQ. There are 17 residues in the CDR3. V lost 0 bases, J lost 0 bases, and 14 bases lay in between. CDR3 bases: TGTGCCAGCAGCTTAGCCCCCCTGACGGGGTTGAACACTGAAGCTTTCTTT. It translates to CASSLAPLTGLNTEAFF.

Details on this clone: The sample carries other DNA sequences with the same CDR3. The chain joins TRBV5-1 to TRBJ2-7; 11 bases match TRBD1. From germline, CDR1 is SGHRS and CDR2 YFSETQ. V lost 3 bases, J lost 2 bases, and 1 base stayed unmatched. CDR3 length equals 14 residues. In nucleotides, the CDR3 is TGCGCCAGCAGCTCGGGACAGGGGGCCTACGAGCAGTACTTC. It yields the protein CASSSGQGAYEQYF.

The chain is built from TRBV2 and TRBJ2-3, with TRBD2 matching 8 bases. This CDR3 has 16 residues. The V gene end was trimmed by 1 base and the J gene end by 2 bases; junction bases not matched to a gene: 5. CDR1 SNHLY and CDR2 FYNNEI come from the germline V gene. The chain's CDR3 is CASSEGTSGFTDTQYF. The CDR3 bases are TGTGCCAGCAGTGAAGGAACTAGCGGATTCACAGATACGCAGTATTTT. Variable domain in full (rest from reference TRBV2 and TRBJ2-3): EPEVTQTPSHQVTQMGQEVILRCVPISNHLYFYWYRQILGQKVEFLVSFYNNEISEKSEIFDDQFSVERPDGSNFTLKIRSTKLEDSAMYFCASSEGTSGFTDTQYFGPGTRLTVL.

This clone is a singleton in its sample. The genes are TRBV18 and TRBJ2-7; 10 nucleotides align to TRBD1. Trimming cost V 3 bases and J 5 bases; bases outside gene matches: 7. Germline-derived CDR1 and CDR2 are KGHSH and LQKENI. This CDR3 has 15 amino acids. The chain's CDR3 is CASSPRQGAGNEQYF. For the CDR3, the DNA is TGTGCCAGCTCACCCAGACAGGGGGCCGGCAACGAGCAGTACTTC.

This clone was detected once. The chain couples TRBV11-2 to TRBJ2-3; the D gene is possibly TRBD2 (6 bases). V lost 5 bases, J lost 2 bases, and 11 bases lay in between. The CDR3 spans 14 residues. Germline CDR1 and CDR2: SGHAT and FQNNGV. CDR3 nucleotides: TGTGCCAGCAGCCGAGGCGGGAACACAGATACGCAGTATTTT. Amino acids: CASSRGGNTDTQYF.

This chain uses TRBV6-1 with TRBJ2-7; TRBD2 agrees at 13 bases. Germline CDR1 and CDR2: MNHNS and SASEGT. This CDR3 contains 15 residues. V shed 7 bases and J 7 bases; nucleotides not matched to a gene: 10. The CDR3 DNA reads TGTGCCAGCACCCCGGGACTAGCGGGATTGAGTGAGCAGTACTTC. Translation gives CASTPGLAGLSEQYF.

The J gene is TRBJ1-6, the V gene TRBV27; a weak D match, TRBD1 (5 bases). CDR3 length equals 15 residues. Germline V gives CDR1 MNHEY, CDR2 SMNVEV (reference sequence). Trimming cost V 6 bases and J 3 bases, with 12 bases left between them. CDR3 nucleotides: TGTGCCAGCAGAGCAGGGATCTACTATAATTCACCCCTCCACTTT. This encodes CASRAGIYYNSPLHF.

This clone appeared once. The chain joins TRBV6-6 to TRBJ1-2, with D tentatively TRBD1 (5 bases). The CDR3 consists of 16 residues. Per the germline V gene, CDR1 is MNHNY and CDR2 is SVGAGI (reference sequence). The V gene lost 0 bases and the J gene lost 6 bases, with 17 bases spanning the gap. Here the CDR3 reads CASSYSIWGPGDGYTF. The CDR3 coding sequence is TGTGCCAGCAGTTACTCGATATGGGGCCCCGGAGATGGCTACACCTTC.

This clone appeared a few times. The chain has TRBV4-2 and TRBJ1-5; D is perhaps TRBD1 (5 bases). The V end lost 0 bases, the J end lost 7 bases, and 10 bases lay between the germline ends. Germline loops: CDR1 LGHNA, CDR2 YNFKEQ. The CDR3 contains 14 residues. Here the CDR3 DNA reads TGTGCCAGCAGCCAAGACAGGGAGGGACAGCCCCAGCATTTT. It translates to CASSQDREGQPQHF.

The rearrangement links TRBV7-2 to TRBJ1-1; D is perhaps TRBD1 (5 bases). The ends were cut back, 1 base at V and 4 bases at J, with 16 bases in the middle. CDR1 is SGHTA, CDR2 FQGNSA, per germline. This CDR3 comprises 16 residues. CDR3 amino acids: CASSLGDLGGVTEAFF. The CDR3 DNA follows: TGTGCCAGCAGCTTAGGTGACCTGGGGGGTGTCACTGAAGCTTTCTTT.

Only one count was recorded for this clone. This chain uses TRBV7-8 with TRBJ2-7, with TRBD1 matching 9 bases. Germline CDR1 and CDR2: SGHVS and FQNEAQ. V gave up 1 base and J gave up 5 bases; unmatched junction bases: 12. The CDR3 sequence is 17 residues long. Written as DNA, the CDR3 is TGTGCCAGCAGCTTAGTGAGGGACGGGACAGGGTACAACGAGCAGTACTTC. It encodes CASSLVRDGTGYNEQYF.

The V gene is TRBV6-5, the J gene TRBJ1-6; D not certain. The germline CDR1 and CDR2 sequences are MNHEY and SVGAGI. The germline V and J ends were trimmed by 5 bases and 9 bases, with 14 bases remaining between them. This CDR3 has 14 amino acids. The DNA for the CDR3 is TGTGCCAGCAGTACCCGGGAGGCGAGTTCACCCCTCCACTTT. It translates to CASSTREASSPLHF.

V gene TRBV28 combines with J gene TRBJ1-2; D ambiguous. The CDR3 loop spans 13 amino acids. Between the trimmed V and J ends, which lost 2 bases and 4 bases, there was a span of 8 bases. CDR1 MDHEN and CDR2 SYDVKM come from the germline V gene. CDR3 in DNA: TGTGCCAGCAGTTTACCAGGAAGCTATGGCTACACCTTC. Translated: CASSLPGSYGYTF.

The J gene is TRBJ2-1, the V gene TRBV27, with 8 bases aligning to TRBD2. The V segment lost 8 bases and the J segment 7 bases; nucleotides outside the gene matches: 4. Germline-derived CDR1 and CDR2 are MNHEY and SMNVEV (reference sequence). CDR3 length: 12 residues. The CDR3 here is CASGLAWNEQFF. The CDR3 DNA reads as TGTGCCAGCGGACTAGCTTGGAATGAGCAGTTCTTC.

CDR3 in DNA: TGTGCCACCAGCAGTGAGCGGGGGGGCCAAAAGCAGTTCTTC. Its protein product is CATSSERGGQKQFF. This chain links TRBV15 with TRBJ2-1, with TRBD2 matching over 10 bases. Germline V CDR1 and CDR2: LNHNV, YYDKDF (reference sequence). V lost 3 bases to trimming and J lost 11 bases; unmatched junction nucleotides: 7. The CDR3 is 14 amino acids.

V gene TRBV27 combines with J gene TRBJ1-5; the D is unclear. CDR3 length: 15 amino acids. Germline V gene data show CDR1 as MNHEY and CDR2 as SMNVEV (reference sequence). V was shortened by 6 bases and J by 0 bases, with 12 bases between the two germline ends. The CDR3 DNA follows: TGTGCCAGCAGCCTGAGCGGCTTTAGCAATCAGCCCCAGCATTTT. It encodes CASSLSGFSNQPQHF.

The genes are TRBV7-9 and TRBJ2-7; 7 bases agree with TRBD2. With 1 base clipped from V and 2 bases from J, the junction kept 5 bases outside the gene matches. The CDR3 runs 15 residues. The germline V gene encodes CDR1 SEHNR and CDR2 FQNEAQ (reference sequence). In DNA form, the CDR3 reads TGTGCCAGCAGCTTAGGATCGGGGGGACCCTACGAGCAGTACTTC. As protein: CASSLGSGGPYEQYF.

V and J are TRBV2 and TRBJ2-2, with D hard to call. Per germline, CDR1 SNHLY and CDR2 FYNNEI. The CDR3 runs 15 residues. V shed 6 bases and J shed 0 bases, with 11 bases lying between them. The CDR3 region has the DNA TGTGCCAGCAGCGTCCGCCAGACGAACACCGGGGAGCTGTTTTTT. Translating gives CASSVRQTNTGELFF.